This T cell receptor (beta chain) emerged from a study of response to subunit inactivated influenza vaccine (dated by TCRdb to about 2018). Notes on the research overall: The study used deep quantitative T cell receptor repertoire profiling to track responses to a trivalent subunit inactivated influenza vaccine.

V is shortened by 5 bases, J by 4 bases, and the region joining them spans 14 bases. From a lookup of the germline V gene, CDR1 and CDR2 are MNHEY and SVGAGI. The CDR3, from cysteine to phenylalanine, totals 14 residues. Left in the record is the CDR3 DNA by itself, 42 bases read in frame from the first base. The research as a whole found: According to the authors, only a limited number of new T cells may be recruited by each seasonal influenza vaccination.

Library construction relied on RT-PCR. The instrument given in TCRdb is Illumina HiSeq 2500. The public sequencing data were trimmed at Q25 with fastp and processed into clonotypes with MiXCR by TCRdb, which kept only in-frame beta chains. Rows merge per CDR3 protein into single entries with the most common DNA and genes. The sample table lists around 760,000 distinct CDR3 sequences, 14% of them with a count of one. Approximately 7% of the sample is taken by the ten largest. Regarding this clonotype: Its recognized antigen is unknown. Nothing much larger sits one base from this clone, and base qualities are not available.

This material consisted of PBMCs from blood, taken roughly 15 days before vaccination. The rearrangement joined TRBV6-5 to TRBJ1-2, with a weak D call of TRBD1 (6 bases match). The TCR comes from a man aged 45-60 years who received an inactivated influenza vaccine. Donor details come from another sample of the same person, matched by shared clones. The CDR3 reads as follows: CASSHPTGIYGYTF. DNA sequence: TGTGCCAGCAGTCACCCGACAGGAATCTATGGCTACACCTTC.